Listed below are T cell receptor beta chains from one sample, sequenced in a study of T-cell reconstitution after alpha-beta-depleted transplantation in children. TCRdb re-called the PCR reads through MiXCR, storing one row per CDR3 protein. The sample has 450,000 to 550,000 distinct CDR3 sequences; more than 9.5% are singletons. The material was PBMCs, mostly from graft donor cells, obtained 180 days after TCRalphabeta/CD19-depleted stem cell transplant. The receptors come from a female patient between 2 and 15 years old who had a stem cell transplant for aplastic anemia, so the T cells may come from the graft donor. CDR3s leave out the opening cysteine and the closing phenylalanine or tryptophan. D genes are given only for firm matches.

V gene: TRBV14; D gene: .; CDR3 protein: ASSQFGERHGADTQY
V gene: TRBV18; D gene: TRBD2; CDR3 protein: ASSPRLAGGTTGELF
V gene: TRBV29-1; D gene: TRBD1; CDR3 protein: SARGPFYEQY
V gene: TRBV25-1; D gene: .; CDR3 protein: ASSEWGRRFTDTQY
V gene: TRBV4-3; D gene: TRBD1; CDR3 protein: ASSQVGQGRYEQY
V gene: TRBV10-3; D gene: .; CDR3 protein: AISESLKGDEQY
V gene: TRBV3-1; D gene: .; CDR3 protein: ASSQSVRSYNEQF
V gene: TRBV12-3/TRBV12-4; D gene: TRBD2; CDR3 protein: ASSSYLGTSGREETQY
V gene: TRBV5-1; D gene: .; CDR3 protein: ASSLGPSRAETQY
V gene: TRBV7-2; D gene: .; CDR3 protein: ASSGRGLYTGELF
V gene: TRBV3-1; D gene: .; CDR3 protein: ASSQDFEGLRTEAF
V gene: TRBV7-2; D gene: .; CDR3 protein: ASSLYGTANTEAF
V gene: TRBV27; D gene: .; CDR3 protein: ASSAMGTRANTEAF
V gene: TRBV5-1; D gene: .; CDR3 protein: ASRRNSGTVNTEAF
V gene: TRBV20-1; D gene: TRBD1; CDR3 protein: SILRDSNTEAF
V gene: TRBV28; D gene: .; CDR3 protein: ASSLPGAAYT
V gene: TRBV6-1; D gene: TRBD1; CDR3 protein: ASSEGPTGVNNEQF
V gene: TRBV7-2; D gene: .; CDR3 protein: ASSYRPVATDTQY
V gene: TRBV29-1; D gene: .; CDR3 protein: SATSYNEQF
V gene: TRBV11-2; D gene: .; CDR3 protein: ASSPGTLVITGELF
V gene: TRBV7-2; D gene: TRBD2; CDR3 protein: ASSLWSGGKAETQY
V gene: TRBV19; D gene: TRBD1; CDR3 protein: ASNRGQNGYT
V gene: TRBV7-9; D gene: .; CDR3 protein: ASSLDRWSTPLH
V gene: TRBV4-1; D gene: TRBD2; CDR3 protein: ASSQERTSGRGDEQF
V gene: TRBV5-1; D gene: .; CDR3 protein: ASSSRETQY
V gene: TRBV5-1; D gene: .; CDR3 protein: ASSLGGISYEQY
V gene: TRBV28; D gene: TRBD2; CDR3 protein: ASSSPWRGTDTQY
V gene: TRBV14; D gene: TRBD1; CDR3 protein: ASSQVPPGTETYEQY
V gene: TRBV7-9; D gene: .; CDR3 protein: ASRLPQGAANEKLF
V gene: TRBV6-2/TRBV6-3; D gene: TRBD2; CDR3 protein: ASRSSRGLGADTQY
V gene: TRBV24-1; D gene: .; CDR3 protein: ATSGISGTRHEQF
V gene: TRBV7-2; D gene: .; CDR3 protein: ASSLARTTLAKNIQY
V gene: TRBV5-1; D gene: TRBD1; CDR3 protein: ASSTDRGKVTQY
V gene: TRBV30; D gene: TRBD1; CDR3 protein: AWSLLGRQGAREQY
V gene: TRBV6-2/TRBV6-3; D gene: .; CDR3 protein: ASSYNQKANQPQH
V gene: TRBV27; D gene: .; CDR3 protein: ASSFQGSNYGYT
V gene: TRBV20-1; D gene: TRBD1; CDR3 protein: SARDRGFGGYT
V gene: TRBV20-1; D gene: TRBD1; CDR3 protein: SALSSGGESSGELF
V gene: TRBV3-1; D gene: .; CDR3 protein: ASSQSGGSGTQH
V gene: TRBV20-1; D gene: .; CDR3 protein: SAHILGEVGETQY
V gene: TRBV29-1; D gene: .; CDR3 protein: SVEILGTVRTEQY
V gene: TRBV12-3/TRBV12-4; D gene: TRBD1; CDR3 protein: ASSDLGTGADNEQF
V gene: TRBV12-3/TRBV12-4; D gene: .; CDR3 protein: ASSLRRDTAPYNEQF
V gene: TRBV27; D gene: .; CDR3 protein: ASSYWRNNEQF
V gene: TRBV27; D gene: TRBD1; CDR3 protein: ASSPRQGGNYGYT
V gene: TRBV7-2; D gene: .; CDR3 protein: ASSLAQGRKNIQY